What follows are 28 T cell receptor beta chains derived from one specimen sequenced in a study of blood T cells in healthy people across ages. Sample-barcoded 5' priming and a J-beta primer mix drove a second PCR of about 6 to 12 cycles. A single record per CDR3 protein comes from TCRdb applying MiXCR to the 5' RACE reads. This sample carries around 1.5 million distinct CDR3 sequences, 30% to 35% of them seen once, and the ten largest clones take about 11%. The sample taken for sequencing was blood. The receptors originated from a woman aged 30 to 39 in good health.

The chain has TRBV10-3 and TRBJ2-5; the D gene is possibly TRBD2 (6 bases). The CDR3 extends over 12 amino acids. Trimming shortened V by 11 bases and J by 2 bases, and 12 bases separated the two germline ends. The germline V gene encodes CDR1 ENHRY and CDR2 SYGVKD. This chain's CDR3 is CAVAGNQETQYF. CDR3 nucleotide sequence: TGTGCCGTCGCGGGGAATCAAGAGACCCAGTACTTC.

This clonotype was observed many times. The V and J genes are TRBV20-1 and TRBJ2-7; D not certain. With 3 bases removed from V and 0 bases from J, the gap between germline ends came to 9 bases. The CDR3 is 13 amino acids. Germline lookup yields CDR1 DFQATT and CDR2 SNEGSKA (reference sequence). The CDR3 DNA reads TGCAGTGCTAGGCCATCGAGCTCCTACGAGCAGTACTTC. It codes for CSARPSSSYEQYF.

The V and J genes are TRBV9 and TRBJ2-3; 7 nucleotides line up with TRBD2. The trim removed 3 bases at V and 0 bases at J, leaving 7 bases unmatched. Germline V gene lookup returns CDR1 SGDLS and CDR2 YYNGEE. The CDR3 sequence is 16 residues long. Written as DNA, the CDR3 is TGTGCCAGCAGCGCCCTCCTAGCGGTTAGCACAGATACGCAGTATTTT. Its protein is CASSALLAVSTDTQYF.

The chain is built from TRBV5-1 and TRBJ2-3; 15 positions agree with TRBD2. With 4 bases clipped from V and 8 bases from J, the junction kept 17 bases outside the gene matches. This CDR3 region has 19 residues. Germline V gene sequence: CDR1 SGHRS, CDR2 YFSETQ. Here the CDR3 reads CASSAGLAGGQGYMGTQYF. In nucleotides, the CDR3 is TGCGCCAGCAGCGCGGGACTAGCGGGAGGCCAAGGCTACATGGGTACGCAGTATTTT.

The genes are TRBV11-2 and TRBJ2-5; D call uncertain. Germline CDR1 SGHAT, CDR2 FQNNGV. This CDR3 region has 15 residues. The V gene lost 6 bases and the J gene lost 3 bases, with 17 bases spanning the gap. The CDR3 sequence: CASSQHIRPKETQYF. The CDR3 bases are TGTGCCAGCAGTCAACACATACGGCCAAAAGAGACCCAGTACTTC.

This clonotype was observed at least ten times. The chain links TRBV5-1 to TRBJ2-5; no firm D call. Looked up from germline, CDR1 is SGHRS and CDR2 is YFSETQ. Trimming took off 1 base at V and 4 bases at J, with 11 bases between the two ends. The CDR3 runs 14 residues. The DNA for the CDR3 is TGCGCCAGCAGCTTGAGTGTCCGGGCAGAGACCCAGTACTTC. Encoded protein: CASSLSVRAETQYF. The full variable domain, rest sourced from reference TRBV5-1 and TRBJ2-5, is KAGVTQTPRYLIKTRGQQVTLSCSPISGHRSVSWYQQTPGQGLQFLFEYFSETQRNKGNFPGRFSGRQFSNSRSEMNVSTLELGDSALYLCASSLSVRAETQYFGPGTRLLVL.

The rearrangement uses TRBV6-2 or TRBV6-3 and TRBJ2-1; 12 nucleotides agree with TRBD2. Germline values: CDR1 MNHEY, CDR2 SVGEGT. V was pared by 8 bases and J by 1 base, with 3 bases of the junction left unmatched. The CDR3 totals 15 residues. In nucleotides, the CDR3 is TGTGCCAGCGCTAGCGGGGGGGCGTCCTACAATGAGCAGTTCTTC. The encoded protein is CASASGGASYNEQFF.

The chain employs TRBV5-8 and TRBJ1-2; no firm D call. The germline CDR1 and CDR2 sequences are SGHTS and YDEGEE. CDR3 length equals 15 residues. Between the trimmed V and J ends, which lost 4 bases and 3 bases, there was a span of 16 bases. In DNA form, the CDR3 reads TGTGCCAGCAGCCGACGTGCGGGTCCTTACTATGGCTACACCTTC. Translated, it gives CASSRRAGPYYGYTF.

This clonotype was detected a few times. The junction departs from the called germline gene at one end, perhaps through a read error. V gene TRBV28 combines with J gene TRBJ2-5; unclear D gene. Germline values: CDR1 MDHEN, CDR2 SYDVKM. This CDR3 has 14 amino acids. The CDR3 spells CAGSSSTPQETQYF. The CDR3, as DNA: TGTGCCGGCAGTTCATCGACACCCCAAGAGACCCAGTACTTC.

The CDR3 DNA is TGTGCCAGCAGCCTAACAGAGGGGGGCTACACCTTC. Encoded protein: CASSLTEGGYTF. This chain joins TRBV3-1 and TRBJ1-2; a weak D match, TRBD1 (5 bases). CDR1 and CDR2 from the germline V gene are LGHDT and YNNKEL (reference sequence). The V end was cut by 4 bases, the J end by 8 bases, with 11 bases between. The CDR3 is 12 amino acids.

This sequence joins TRBV20-1 and TRBJ1-1, with D perhaps TRBD1 (6 bases). Germline V gene lookup returns CDR1 DFQATT and CDR2 SNEGSKA (reference sequence). The CDR3 is 16 amino acids. V lost 0 bases and J 5 bases, leaving 19 bases between the germline ends. DNA for the CDR3: TGCAGTGCTAGAGATCGGCGGAGGGGGGGTGAAACTGAAGCTTTCTTT. It specifies CSARDRRRGGETEAFF.

Regarding this clonotype: The junction differs from germline at one of its ends, possibly a read error. The chain recombines TRBV10-3 with TRBJ2-5; the D gene is possibly TRBD2 (7 bases). This CDR3 region has 15 residues. The germline V gene encodes CDR1 ENHRY and CDR2 SYGVKD. The CDR3 sequence is CVISESRSGGAEQYF. In DNA, the CDR3 is TGTGTCATCAGTGAGTCGCGCAGTGGGGGGGCCGAACAGTACTTC.

This clonotype was seen more than once but under ten times. V and J are TRBV4-1 and TRBJ2-2; either TRBD1 or TRBD2 may fit D (6 bases each). CDR3 length: 14 amino acids. Trimming left V 0 bases short and J 7 bases short, with 9 bases between. Germline-derived CDR1 and CDR2 are MGHRA and YSYEKL. CDR3 sequence reads: CASSQDRGRGELFF. The CDR3 DNA reads TGCGCCAGCAGCCAAGATCGGGGGCGCGGGGAGCTGTTTTTT.

V usage is TRBV7-3 and J usage is TRBJ2-5, with 9 bases identical to TRBD1. The CDR3 loop spans 15 amino acids. Germline CDR1 and CDR2: SGHTA and FQGTGA. J gave up 5 bases and V 5 bases, and 9 bases lay outside the gene matches. The CDR3 sequence is CASSRGTGLRETQYF. The DNA of the CDR3 is TGTGCCAGCAGCAGGGGGACAGGGTTACGGGAGACCCAGTACTTC.

This clonotype was found a few times. This chain joins TRBV6-6 and TRBJ1-5; 9 positions match TRBD1. The CDR3 covers 15 residues. CDR1 and CDR2 (germline): MNHNY, SVGAGI (reference sequence). Trimming took 6 bases from V and 5 from J; bases not matched to a gene: 8. CDR3: CASRTGTGSYQPQHF. The CDR3 DNA follows: TGTGCCAGCAGAACCGGGACAGGGAGTTATCAGCCCCAGCATTTT.

A few counts support this clonotype. The chain links TRBV7-6 to TRBJ2-6; maybe TRBD1 (6 bases). V lost 2 bases, J lost 4 bases, and 18 bases lay in between. This CDR3 spans 18 amino acids. Germline lookup yields CDR1 SGHVS and CDR2 FNYEAQ. CDR3 region: CASSLTRMGAWGANVLTF. CDR3 sequence (DNA): TGTGCCAGCAGCTTAACTAGGATGGGGGCGTGGGGGGCCAACGTCCTGACTTTC.

The genes are TRBV7-9 and TRBJ2-3, with D unclear. This CDR3 region has 14 residues. Trimming cost V 3 bases and J 2 bases, with 9 bases left between them. CDR1 is SEHNR, CDR2 FQNEAQ, per germline (reference sequence). CDR3 protein: CASSFLKNTDTQYF. DNA for the CDR3: TGTGCCAGCAGCTTCTTAAAAAACACAGATACGCAGTATTTT.

J is TRBJ1-2 and V is TRBV6-1, with a weak D call TRBD1 (5 bases). Trimming removed 8 bases at V and 6 bases at J, with 19 bases between. The germline V gene encodes CDR1 MNHNS and CDR2 SASEGT. The CDR3 extends over 14 amino acids. Here the CDR3 DNA reads TGTGCCAGCCCACAGCGACTTTTGGGGGATGGCTACACCTTC. Its translation is CASPQRLLGDGYTF.

The chain combines TRBV12-3 or TRBV12-4 with TRBJ2-3; D tentatively fits TRBD1 or TRBD2 (5 bases each). The CDR3 length is 14 residues. The V and J ends lost 5 bases and 2 bases respectively, with 11 bases between them. CDR3: CASSGTSHTDTQYF. The CDR3 DNA is TGTGCCAGCAGTGGGACCTCCCACACAGATACGCAGTATTTT.

In its sample, this clonotype was seen a few times. The gene calls are TRBV7-2 and TRBJ2-7; 8 bases agree with TRBD2. V shed 5 bases, J shed 2 bases, and the junction held 8 bases outside the gene matches. The CDR3 is 15 amino acids. Germline lookup yields CDR1 SGHTA and CDR2 FQGNSA. The CDR3 DNA follows: TGTGCCAGCAGCAGCCGTAGCGGGGTAGCCTACGAGCAGTACTTC. This codes for CASSSRSGVAYEQYF.

This clonotype was recorded a few times. The gene calls are TRBV4-2 and TRBJ1-4; D is perhaps TRBD1 (5 bases). Germline CDR1 is LGHNA and CDR2 is YNFKEQ. The V end lost 4 bases, the J end lost 3 bases, and 18 bases lay between the germline ends. This CDR3 comprises 17 residues. The CDR3 protein is CASSRSGSEKSNEKLFF. The DNA of the CDR3 is TGTGCCAGCAGCCGATCAGGGTCCGAGAAGTCTAATGAAAAACTGTTTTTT.

The chain couples TRBV11-3 to TRBJ2-1; D is ambiguous. Per germline, CDR1 SGHNT and CDR2 YENEEA. Between the trimmed V and J ends, which lost 3 bases and 9 bases, there was a span of 12 bases. The CDR3 sequence is 13 residues long. CDR3 amino acids: CASSLGFSSEQFF. For the CDR3, the DNA is TGTGCCAGCAGCTTGGGGTTCAGCAGTGAGCAGTTCTTC.

This chain connects TRBV7-6 to TRBJ2-2, with D tentatively TRBD1 (6 bases). V gave up 5 bases and J gave up 4 bases, with 14 bases separating them. The V gene's germline CDR1 is SGHVS and CDR2 FNYEAQ. The CDR3 runs to 15 residues. The CDR3 DNA sequence: TGTGCCAGCAGCCCTTACAGGGTGGCCACCGGGGAGCTGTTTTTT. Its translation is CASSPYRVATGELFF.

This clonotype was seen a handful of times. The chain has TRBV10-3 and TRBJ2-4; 16 bases match TRBD2. The germline CDR1 and CDR2 sequences are ENHRY and SYGVKD. Trimming removed 11 bases from V and 13 bases from J; junction bases left unmatched: 17. CDR3 length: 16 residues. In nucleotides, the CDR3 is TGTGCCGCAACCGGGACTAGCGGGAGGGGAGGTGGAGAGCAGTACTTC. It specifies CAATGTSGRGGGEQYF.

This clonotype came up a few times. This may stem from a read error, because a much larger clone lies one nucleotide away. This sequence joins TRBV7-9 and TRBJ2-7; D gene uncertain. V was shortened by 5 bases and J by 7 bases, with 12 bases between the two germline ends. The CDR3 runs 12 residues. The germline V gene encodes CDR1 SEHNR and CDR2 FQNEAQ (reference sequence). CDR3 region: CASSISGLEQYF. The CDR3 region has the DNA TGTGCCAGCAGCATATCGGGCTTGGAGCAGTACTTC.

The genes are TRBV6-6 and TRBJ2-2; possible D gene TRBD2, 7 bases. Trimming removed 5 bases from V and 4 bases from J, with 20 bases in between. Per the germline V gene, CDR1 is MNHNY and CDR2 is SVGAGI (reference sequence). The CDR3 runs 17 residues. CDR3 amino acids: CASSQHPGGWSTGELFF. CDR3 DNA sequence: TGTGCCAGCAGTCAACACCCGGGGGGCTGGAGCACCGGGGAGCTGTTTTTT.

The sample holds a few counts of this clonotype. This chain uses TRBV2 with TRBJ2-6; 12 positions agree with TRBD1. With 8 bases clipped from V and 1 base from J, the junction kept 9 bases outside the gene matches. The CDR3 is made up of 18 amino acids. Germline V gene data show CDR1 as SNHLY and CDR2 as FYNNEI. The CDR3 region has the DNA TGTGCCAGCGGCCCCCCGGGACAGGGGGCTTCTGGGGCCAACGTCCTGACTTTC. Protein: CASGPPGQGASGANVLTF.

This clonotype was counted a few times. The chain links TRBV20-1 to TRBJ2-1, with D possibly matching TRBD2 (5 bases). This CDR3 is built from 15 residues. From germline, CDR1 is DFQATT and CDR2 SNEGSKA (reference sequence). V was trimmed by 5 bases and J by 8 bases, leaving 22 bases between them. The CDR3 DNA is TGCAGTGCTTCACCGGGAACTAGAGTTACCCATGAGCAGTTCTTC. This encodes CSASPGTRVTHEQFF.